This T cell receptor (beta chain) came from a study of CD8 T cells in Susac syndrome. Control patients had untreated stable or active relapsing-remitting multiple sclerosis by revised McDonald criteria. Random hexamers served to reverse transcribe roughly 0.45 to 1 ug RNA. An immunoSEQ multiplex PCR amplified TCR beta CDR3 over 54 Vbeta and 13 Jbeta. TCRdb analysed the immunoSEQ multiplex PCR reads with MiXCR anew, one entry per CDR3 protein. This table has 150,000 to 250,000 distinct CDR3 sequences, 90% to 95% appearing once. Germline CDR1 is SGHRS and CDR2 is YFSETQ. J lost 5 bases, V lost 6 bases, and 1 base had no gene match. CDR3 length: 13 amino acids.

The sequenced sample was CD4+ T cells from PBMCs. This clonotype was sampled from a human donor with multiple sclerosis. The V gene is TRBV5-1, the J gene TRBJ2-1; 11 bases map to TRBD2. In nucleotides, the CDR3 is TGCGCCAGCATGACTAGCGGGAACAATGAGCAGTTCTTC. The encoded protein is CASMTSGNNEQFF.